This T cell receptor beta chain originates from a study of Tregs in tolerant kidney transplant recipients. Background on the study: Sorting of CD4+CD25+CD127- cells followed roughly 3-day belatacept mixed lymphocyte reactions, sometimes with roughly 5-day graft donor restimulation. Sorting used antibodies to exclude donor cells. The study's findings and limits: Biological reproducibility was not directly addressed, but technical replication error appeared minimal.

In regard to this clone: What it binds is not known.

The CDR3 runs 14 residues. Germline values: CDR1 ENHRY, CDR2 SYGVKD. Trimming removed 2 bases at V and 9 bases at J, with 15 bases between. The protocol was immunoSEQ multiplex PCR, while the TCRdb copy is restricted to in-frame clones and leaves out a portion. The sample shows roughly 40,000 clones, 95% of them seen only once. The chain uses TRBV10-3 and TRBJ2-3; unclear D gene. This receptor was obtained from a human donor in good health. The sequencing sample was made of Tregs from blood cultured with allogeneic cells. The CDR3 loop reads CAISEPPGSETQYF. In DNA, the CDR3 is TGTGCCATCAGTGAGCCACCAGGAAGTGAAACGCAGTATTTT.